This T cell receptor (beta chain) is from a study of PD-1 blockade in classical Hodgkin lymphoma. Regarding the study as a whole: According to reports, newly diagnosed patients had lower baseline TCR diversity than healthy donors, and relapsed/refractory patients had lower baseline TCR diversity still. Complete responders' baseline diversity resembled that of newly diagnosed patients. What drove the repertoire differences, possibly disease activity or prior therapy, has not been defined.

With respect to this clone: No antigen is known for it.

Time point defined: cycle 4 day 1 (C4D1), after less than 7 weeks of nivolumab. Each patient relapsed following autologous stem cell transplantation, and prior brentuximab vedotin exposure differed. Responses achieved at best were complete response, partial response or progressive disease. The germline V and J ends were trimmed by 6 bases and 4 bases, with 15 bases remaining between them. The CDR3 has 13 residues. Germline CDR1 reads SQVTM; CDR2 reads ANQGSEA. Repertoires were generated with immunoSEQ multiplex PCR, while TCRdb's copy carries only in-frame clones and drops some. This table holds around 35,000 clones, approximately 68% found once.

This rearrangement joins TRBV29-1 to TRBJ1-1, with D uncertain. The sequences come from peripheral blood mononuclear cells (PBMCs), collected before the fourth cycle of nivolumab. The TCR originated in a human donor with classical Hodgkin lymphoma. The CDR3 coding sequence is TGCAGCGTCCGAGACATGGGGAGCACTGAAGCTTTCTTT. Residues: CSVRDMGSTEAFF.